The entry that follows covers one TCR beta chain sequence. Its specificity is unknown. The data stem from a study of T cell responses to AZD1222 COVID-19 vaccine. Regarding the study as a whole: With dominance at 160-218 and 743-854, vaccine-associated CD4 TCRs spanned spike.

Only in-frame clones appear in the TCRdb table, and some are missing; sequencing was by immunoSEQ multiplex PCR. This table holds approximately 120,000 clones, over 75% found once. Germline V gene data show CDR1 as ENHRY and CDR2 as SYGVKD. This CDR3 is 15 amino acids long. V lost 6 bases, J lost 2 bases, and 7 bases stayed unmatched. This TCR came from an adult who received the AZD1222 COVID-19 vaccine. The chain combines TRBV10-3 with TRBJ2-7, with TRBD1 matching 10 bases. Sequenced here: peripheral blood, sampled 28 days after the second AZD1222 dose. The CDR3: CAIRGGTGATYEQYF. The CDR3 DNA follows: TGTGCCATCAGGGGGGGGACAGGGGCAACCTACGAGCAGTACTTC.